This is a list of T cell receptor beta chains from one sample in a study of T-cell memory formation after mild COVID-19. TCRdb re-analysed the 5' RACE reads in MiXCR, keeping a single row per CDR3 protein. The sample records about 84,000 distinct CDR3 sequences, around 14% being singletons. Sequenced input: PBMCs or a T cell subset sorted from them (not recorded which). The receptors here all came from an adult woman who had mild COVID-19 (a few samples of this study predate the infection). Cell type and time point are not known. Each CDR3 is given with its conserved first and last residue. Each record gives: CDR3 protein, D gene, J gene, V gene. A D gene is named only where the DNA matches it firmly.

CDR3 protein: CASSQGGKLADNEQFF
D gene: .
J gene: TRBJ2-1
V gene: TRBV3-1

CDR3 protein: CATSRRRYTEAFF
D gene: .
J gene: TRBJ1-1
V gene: TRBV15

CDR3 protein: CASSQATGTQYAQHF
D gene: .
J gene: TRBJ1-5
V gene: TRBV4-1

CDR3 protein: CASSPGQGYGYGYTF
D gene: TRBD1
J gene: TRBJ1-2
V gene: TRBV5-1

CDR3 protein: CASSSSRGSTYEQYF
D gene: TRBD1
J gene: TRBJ2-7
V gene: TRBV7-9

CDR3 protein: CASSLGQAIADTQYF
D gene: .
J gene: TRBJ2-3
V gene: TRBV5-6

CDR3 protein: CASSLGPAGGRNEQFF
D gene: TRBD2
J gene: TRBJ2-1
V gene: TRBV7-8

CDR3 protein: CASSLWAGNSNQPQHF
D gene: .
J gene: TRBJ1-5
V gene: TRBV12-3/TRBV12-4

CDR3 protein: CSATGRGQGAEAFF
D gene: TRBD1
J gene: TRBJ1-1
V gene: TRBV20-1

CDR3 protein: CASSWTSTDTQYF
D gene: .
J gene: TRBJ2-3
V gene: TRBV12-3/TRBV12-4

CDR3 protein: CASSGDPRTGVNEQFF
D gene: TRBD1
J gene: TRBJ2-1
V gene: TRBV9

CDR3 protein: CASTQIRGNEQFF
D gene: .
J gene: TRBJ2-1
V gene: TRBV28

CDR3 protein: CASSGGDTQYF
D gene: .
J gene: TRBJ2-3
V gene: TRBV6-4

CDR3 protein: CASSKVPDGYTF
D gene: .
J gene: TRBJ1-2
V gene: TRBV25-1

CDR3 protein: CANLPGDRTYEQYF
D gene: TRBD1
J gene: TRBJ2-7
V gene: TRBV4-2

CDR3 protein: CASSLGYTF
D gene: .
J gene: TRBJ1-2
V gene: TRBV5-6

CDR3 protein: CASSPGQGDQPQHF
D gene: TRBD1
J gene: TRBJ1-5
V gene: TRBV12-3/TRBV12-4

CDR3 protein: CASSLGMGIQPQHF
D gene: .
J gene: TRBJ1-5
V gene: TRBV27

CDR3 protein: CSVVDRSGTEAFF
D gene: .
J gene: TRBJ1-1
V gene: TRBV29-1